This T cell receptor (beta chain) comes out of a study of blood T cell repertoires in COVID-19. The table came from immunoSEQ multiplex PCR; TCRdb's copy has only in-frame clones and leaves some out. Of a few hundred thousand clones listed, roughly 88% are singletons. The sequence derives from a man between 18 and 35 years old who had recovered from COVID-19. What was sequenced was PBMCs or T cells enriched from blood (not recorded which).

In DNA form, the CDR3 reads TGTGCCAGCAGTGGGCGGACAGGGGGAAACTATGGCTACACCTTC. Amino acid sequence: CASSGRTGGNYGYTF. This chain links TRBV25-1 with TRBJ1-2; TRBD1 matches 10 bases. V trimming: 4 bases; J trimming: 2 bases; junction bases outside the gene matches: 4. This CDR3 region has 15 residues. Germline V gene data show CDR1 as MGHDK and CDR2 as SYGVNS.